Below are 24 T cell receptor beta chains sequenced from a single sample in a study of CXCR3-negative and CXCR3-positive naive CD8 T cells. The study made its TRB cDNA libraries by 5' RACE, adding UMI labels. TCRdb re-analyzed the 5' RACE reads; it lists each CDR3 protein once, without DNA. The ten top clones account for under 2%, within a sample of tens of thousands of distinct CDR3 sequences. Sample: naive CXCR3- CD8+ T cells from blood. Indicated subset: CD45RO-CCR7+CD27+CD95- naive CD8+ T cells lacking CXCR3 (TNR3-). The receptors here all came from a human donor in good health. Some clones in this sample may be carry-over from other donors' samples.

The CDR3 loop is CSAIPRGYIQYF. The chain combines TRBV20-1 with TRBJ2-4; TCRdb outputs TRBD1, but without DNA this stays unchecked. From germline, CDR1 is DFQATT and CDR2 SNEGSKA (reference sequence). This CDR3 comprises 12 residues.

The chain is built from TRBV7-9 and TRBJ1-4; with no DNA, the TCRdb D assignment of TRBD1 cannot be verified. CDR3 length equals 16 residues. Germline lookup yields CDR1 SEHNR and CDR2 FQNEAQ (reference sequence). The CDR3 sequence: CASSFLLQGSGEKLFF.

This CDR3 is CASSLVEATGELFF. The chain joins TRBV5-1 to TRBJ2-2; as DNA is missing, the TRBD2 call by TCRdb cannot be tested. From germline, CDR1 is SGHRS and CDR2 YFSETQ. The CDR3 loop spans 14 amino acids.

The chain is built from TRBV7-9 and TRBJ2-1; TCRdb returns TRBD1, unconfirmable since there is no DNA. This CDR3 region has 14 residues. Germline assignment: CDR1 SEHNR and CDR2 FQNEAQ (reference sequence). CDR3 amino acids: CASSLATGEIEQFF.

The rearrangement joins TRBV9 to TRBJ2-7; the TCRdb call, TRBD1, lacks DNA for checking. This CDR3 contains 13 residues. CDR1 and CDR2 from the germline V gene are SGDLS and YYNGEE. CDR3 region: CASSPTTGYEQYF.

The chain links TRBV25-1 to TRBJ1-2; TCRdb proposes TRBD1, but this gene call is untestable without DNA. Germline loops: CDR1 MGHDK, CDR2 SYGVNS. The CDR3 loop spans 13 amino acids. The CDR3 loop reads CASSEWAGDGYTF.

This chain uses TRBV6-5 with TRBJ2-5; TCRdb names TRBD1, which stays unverified in the absence of DNA. Germline CDR1 reads MNHEY; CDR2 reads SVGAGI. The CDR3 extends over 17 amino acids. The CDR3: CASSYYKGQHSQETQYF.

V gene TRBV21-1 combines with J gene TRBJ1-1. TRBV21-1 is an annotated pseudogene. There are 20 residues in the CDR3. CDR3 region: CASSTRPSRGRERENTEAFF.

The J gene is TRBJ1-2, the V gene TRBV7-9; TCRdb's D gene call, TRBD1, goes unchecked for lack of DNA. Germline CDR1 and CDR2: SEHNR and FQNEAQ (reference sequence). This CDR3 region has 15 residues. This chain's CDR3 is CASSAEDRTVYGYTF.

The V gene is TRBV20-1, the J gene TRBJ2-7; there is no DNA to check the TCRdb D call of TRBD1. Germline CDR1 DFQATT, CDR2 SNEGSKA (reference sequence). The CDR3 runs 11 residues. The CDR3 sequence: CSATTGTGQYF.

The V call is TRBV28, the J call TRBJ2-7; TCRdb's assignment of TRBD2 cannot be checked, as there is no DNA. CDR1 MDHEN and CDR2 SYDVKM come from the germline V gene. This CDR3 is 13 amino acids long. The CDR3 spells CASSGLAGNEQYF. Supplemented by reference TRBV28 and TRBJ2-7, the full variable domain reads DVKVTQSSRYLVKRTGEKVFLECVQDMDHENMFWYRQDPGLGLRLIYFSYDVKMKEKGDIPEGYSVSREKKERFSLILESASTNQTSMYLCASSGLAGNEQYFGPGTRLTVT.

V and J are TRBV29-1 and TRBJ2-2; TCRdb selects TRBD1, and the lack of DNA leaves this call unchecked. Germline CDR1 SQVTM, CDR2 ANQGSEA. The CDR3 runs to 12 residues. This chain's CDR3 is CSVLRGTGELFF.

The rearrangement links TRBV29-1 to TRBJ1-2; the TRBD1 assignment by TCRdb is unverifiable without DNA. This CDR3 spans 13 amino acids. Looked up from germline, CDR1 is SQVTM and CDR2 is ANQGSEA. The chain's CDR3 is CSVNVRGDYGYTF.

The chain carries TRBV29-1 and TRBJ2-2. CDR1 and CDR2 from the germline V gene are SQVTM and ANQGSEA. CDR3 length: 12 residues. This chain's CDR3 is CSVLVPTGELFF.

The chain is built from TRBV29-1 and TRBJ1-3; without DNA, the TCRdb call of TRBD1 cannot be checked. The CDR3 length is 13 residues. The germline CDR1 and CDR2 sequences are SQVTM and ANQGSEA. The CDR3: CSVEKAGENTIYF.

The chain couples TRBV12-3 or TRBV12-4 to TRBJ1-2. The CDR3 consists of 14 residues. This chain's CDR3 is CASSSGFTNYGYTF.

This chain connects TRBV29-1 to TRBJ2-7; checking the TCRdb D call of TRBD1 is not possible without DNA. This CDR3 has 15 amino acids. Germline V gives CDR1 SQVTM, CDR2 ANQGSEA. CDR3 residues: CSVEDPGQGNDEQYF.

This rearrangement joins TRBV14 to TRBJ2-7; the D call of TRBD1 rests on TCRdb alone, since no DNA is present to check it. CDR1 and CDR2 from the germline V gene are SGHDN and FVKESK. The CDR3 totals 12 residues. The CDR3 spells CASSPQGYEQYF.

The chain joins TRBV28 to TRBJ1-5; TCRdb's D call of TRBD1 is untestable without DNA. CDR1 is MDHEN, CDR2 SYDVKM, per germline. This CDR3 has 13 amino acids. The CDR3 here is CASGRVYNQPQHF.

The genes are TRBV15 and TRBJ2-7. This CDR3 is built from 13 residues. Germline loops: CDR1 LNHNV, CDR2 YYDKDF (reference sequence). The CDR3: CATSREGLDEQYF.

The chain combines TRBV10-3 with TRBJ2-1; the D call from TCRdb, TRBD1, cannot be confirmed without DNA. CDR1 is ENHRY and CDR2 is SYGVKD in the germline V gene. The CDR3 spans 11 residues. The CDR3 sequence: CVSRDYNEQFF.

The gene calls are TRBV6-2 or TRBV6-3 and TRBJ2-7. The CDR3 loop spans 13 amino acids. The germline V gene encodes CDR1 MNHEY and CDR2 SVGEGT. The CDR3 protein is CASSYSGHYEQYF.

The chain couples TRBV4-3 to TRBJ2-1; the D call of TRBD2 rests on TCRdb alone, since no DNA is present to check it. The CDR3 is 16 amino acids. Germline loops: CDR1 LGHNA, CDR2 YSLEER. This CDR3 reads CASSQEIAGGPNEQFF.

V usage is TRBV29-1 and J usage is TRBJ2-7; with no DNA, the TCRdb D assignment of TRBD1 cannot be verified. The germline CDR1 and CDR2 sequences are SQVTM and ANQGSEA. This CDR3 contains 14 residues. CDR3 protein: CSVATGEAPYEQYF.